The 4 T cell receptor beta chains reported below all come from one sample, sequenced in a study of shared clonotypes between healthy human individuals. The protocol was immunoSEQ multiplex PCR, while the TCRdb copy is restricted to in-frame clones and leaves out a portion. The sample holds roughly 680,000 clones; 55% to 75% are singletons and the top ten take under 2%. Sequencing was done on a sample of memory CD4+ T cells sorted from blood. Indicated subset: CD45RA-negative fraction. The origin of the receptors is a woman younger than 45 in good health.

This clone has more than one count but fewer than ten. The rearrangement joins TRBV5-1 to TRBJ2-7; 10 positions match TRBD2. Germline CDR1 SGHRS, CDR2 YFSETQ. J was trimmed by 2 bases and V by 2 bases; bases with no gene match: 10. This CDR3 is 17 amino acids long. Written as DNA, the CDR3 is TGCGCCAGCAGCTTTAAATGGACTAGCGGTAGCACCTACGAGCAGTACTTC. This sequence encodes CASSFKWTSGSTYEQYF.

This clone was detected a few times. The sample contains more than one DNA sequence encoding this CDR3. V is TRBV28 and J is TRBJ1-5; possibly TRBD1 for D (5 bases). Between the trimmed V and J ends, which lost 6 bases and 1 base, there was a span of 13 bases. This CDR3 spans 15 amino acids. Germline values: CDR1 MDHEN, CDR2 SYDVKM. The CDR3 spells CASSSAGGSNQPQHF. For the CDR3, the DNA is TGTGCCAGCAGCTCCGCGGGGGGAAGCAATCAGCCCCAGCATTTT.

The rearrangement links TRBV2 to TRBJ2-3, with 14 nucleotides matching TRBD2. With V trimmed by 5 bases and J by 6 bases, 4 bases remained unmatched. Germline-derived CDR1 and CDR2 are SNHLY and FYNNEI. The CDR3 length is 15 residues. The DNA for the CDR3 is TGTGCCAGCAGTCGACTAGCGGGAGGGCCGGATACGCAGTATTTT. It yields the protein CASSRLAGGPDTQYF.

The V call is TRBV27, the J call TRBJ2-2; possibly TRBD1 or TRBD2 for D (5 bases each). CDR1 and CDR2 from the germline V gene are MNHEY and SMNVEV (reference sequence). This CDR3 has 18 residues. Trimming removed 3 bases from V and 5 bases from J, with 22 bases in between. CDR3 DNA: TGTGCCAGCAGTTTCGGACTTGGTGGGCAGGGAAGGACCGGGGAGCTGTTTTTT. Protein: CASSFGLGGQGRTGELFF.